The 21 T cell receptor beta chains presented below share a single source sample, sequenced in a study of siplizumab effects on memory and regulatory T cells (dated by TCRdb to between 2018 and 2021). To prepare the library, the immunoSEQ multiplex PCR assay was applied. The table comes from immuneACCESS by way of TCRdb, which keeps in-frame sequences with V and J called. Part of the clones is missing from these tables; in studies checked, under half for an unresolved V gene and the rest for unknown reasons. The sample table records about 100,000 clones; roughly 91% of these occur just once. Of the sample, 12% is held by the ten largest clones. The source material was non-Treg CD4+ T cells sorted from blood. The cell subset or site label corresponds to: FACS-sorted unstimulated CD4+ non-regulatory T cells. The receptors were gathered from a human donor in good health.

V gene TRBV5-1 combines with J gene TRBJ1-1; 7 bases match TRBD1. J gave up 6 bases and V 4 bases, and 15 bases lay outside the gene matches. CDR3 length: 16 amino acids. Per the germline V gene, CDR1 is SGHRS and CDR2 is YFSETQ. The CDR3 nucleotides read TGCGCCAGCAGCCCGAGACAGGGCCGAACCGGGTCTGAAGCTTTCTTT. It yields the protein CASSPRQGRTGSEAFF.

The chain recombines TRBV29-1 with TRBJ2-1; no firm D call. Germline V gives CDR1 SQVTM, CDR2 ANQGSEA. V lost 8 bases, J lost 4 bases, and 15 bases lay in between. This CDR3 has 13 residues. CDR3 sequence reads: CSSQHGGYNEQFF. The CDR3 region has the DNA TGCAGCTCCCAACATGGCGGATACAATGAGCAGTTCTTC.

The V gene is TRBV5-1, the J gene TRBJ1-4; 7 bases are a match to TRBD1. V shed 2 bases, J shed 5 bases, and the junction held 3 bases outside the gene matches. Germline CDR1 reads SGHRS; CDR2 reads YFSETQ. The CDR3 has 14 residues. The DNA of the CDR3 is TGCGCCAGCAGCTTCTCCAGGGGGAATGAAAAACTGTTTTTT. It yields the protein CASSFSRGNEKLFF.

The CDR3 sequence is CASSSLETQYF. For the CDR3, the DNA is TGTGCCAGCAGTTCCCTGGAGACGCAGTATTTT. The gene calls are TRBV6-6 and TRBJ2-3; D is ambiguous. The CDR3 runs 11 residues. Germline V CDR1 and CDR2: MNHNY, SVGAGI (reference sequence). V gave up 4 bases and J gave up 9 bases, with 8 bases separating them.

The rearrangement joins TRBV5-1 to TRBJ2-7; 7 positions agree with TRBD1. Germline CDR1 SGHRS, CDR2 YFSETQ. V lost 0 bases to trimming and J lost 3 bases; unmatched junction nucleotides: 6. The CDR3 consists of 15 residues. CDR3 in DNA: TGCGCCAGCAGCTTGGCCCCGGGACAGAACTACGAGCAGTACTTC. Protein: CASSLAPGQNYEQYF.

This clone was seen once. The rearrangement links TRBV29-1 to TRBJ1-2; 7 bases fit TRBD1. Trimming removed 4 bases from V and 0 bases from J; junction bases left unmatched: 5. This CDR3 region has 14 residues. Germline values: CDR1 SQVTM, CDR2 ANQGSEA. The CDR3 here is CSVAGGQTNYGYTF. The CDR3 DNA sequence: TGCAGCGTTGCGGGGGGACAGACTAACTATGGCTACACCTTC. The whole variable domain, filled in from reference TRBV29-1 and TRBJ1-2, reads SAVISQKPSRDICQRGTSLTIQCQVDSQVTMMFWYRQQPGQSLTLIATANQGSEATYESGFVIDKFPISRPNLTFSTLTVSNMSPEDSSIYLCSVAGGQTNYGYTFGSGTRLTVV.

This clone has just one count. This chain uses TRBV14 with TRBJ1-2, with D perhaps matching TRBD1 (6 bases). Trimming removed 5 bases from V and 0 bases from J, with 13 bases in between. Germline V gene data show CDR1 as SGHDN and CDR2 as FVKESK. The CDR3 contains 15 residues. The CDR3 nucleotides are TGTGCCAGCAGCTCATTACAGGGACCTAACTATGGCTACACCTTC. Its protein product is CASSSLQGPNYGYTF.

The chain joins TRBV7-9 to TRBJ1-2; D not certain. This CDR3 spans 14 amino acids. Trimming took off 2 bases at V and 0 bases at J, with 7 bases between the two ends. CDR1 is SEHNR, CDR2 FQNEAQ, per germline (reference sequence). Written as DNA, the CDR3 is TGTGCCAGCAGCTTAAGGACTACTAACTATGGCTACACCTTC. Translating it yields CASSLRTTNYGYTF. Looking up the rest from reference TRBV7-9 and TRBJ1-2 gives the full variable domain: DTGVSQNPRHKITKRGQNVTFRCDPISEHNRLYWYRQTLGQGPEFLTYFQNEAQLEKSRLLSDRFSAERPKGSFSTLEIQRTEQGDSAMYLCASSLRTTNYGYTFGSGTRLTVV.

The V call is TRBV18, the J call TRBJ2-1, with D hard to call. CDR1 and CDR2 (germline): KGHSH, LQKENI. The CDR3 totals 17 residues. Trimming took off 3 bases at V and 0 bases at J, with 15 bases between the two ends. The CDR3 DNA sequence: TGTGCCAGCTCACCCCCACTCGCGGCCCCCTCCTACAATGAGCAGTTCTTC. Translation gives CASSPPLAAPSYNEQFF.

The chain is built from TRBV11-3 and TRBJ2-7, with unresolved D. Trimming stripped 4 bases from V and 9 bases from J, with 19 bases between. Per the germline V gene, CDR1 is SGHNT and CDR2 is YENEEA. The CDR3 contains 14 residues. The CDR3 coding sequence is TGTGCCAGCAGCTCGGGTGCCCTAACCACCGTGCAGTACTTC. Its protein product is CASSSGALTTVQYF. The whole variable domain, filled in from reference TRBV11-3 and TRBJ2-7, reads EAGVVQSPRYKIIEKKQPVAFWCNPISGHNTLYWYLQNLGQGPELLIRYENEEAVDDSQLPKDRFSAERLKGVDSTLKIQPAELGDSAVYLCASSSGALTTVQYFGPGTRLTVT.

J is TRBJ2-7 and V is TRBV20-1; D uncertain. The germline gives CDR1 DFQATT, CDR2 SNEGSKA (reference sequence). The CDR3 is made up of 11 amino acids. The V and J ends lost 6 bases and 5 bases respectively, with 11 bases between them. CDR3 DNA: TGCAGTGCCCCCCGGGTTAACGAGCAGTACTTC. This encodes CSAPRVNEQYF.

The V and J genes are TRBV28 and TRBJ1-5; 8 bases line up with TRBD1. Per germline, CDR1 MDHEN and CDR2 SYDVKM. V shed 7 bases and J 7 bases; nucleotides not matched to a gene: 9. The CDR3 runs to 14 residues. CDR3 sequence (DNA): TGTGCCAGCAAAAACCAGGGGGCCGCACAGCCCCAGCATTTT. Amino acid sequence: CASKNQGAAQPQHF. Together with reference TRBV28 and TRBJ1-5, the CDR3 gives the full variable domain: DVKVTQSSRYLVKRTGEKVFLECVQDMDHENMFWYRQDPGLGLRLIYFSYDVKMKEKGDIPEGYSVSREKKERFSLILESASTNQTSMYLCASKNQGAAQPQHFGDGTRLSIL.

This clone turned up a few times. V gene TRBV18 combines with J gene TRBJ2-7; D assignment may be TRBD1 or TRBD2 (5 bases each). Germline CDR1 reads KGHSH; CDR2 reads LQKENI. The CDR3 spans 14 residues. V lost 6 bases and J lost 0, with 12 bases in between. This CDR3 is CASSGSDSSYEQYF. DNA for the CDR3: TGTGCCAGCTCTGGGAGTGACAGCTCCTACGAGCAGTACTTC.

The chain carries TRBV7-2 and TRBJ2-3, with D unclear. CDR3 size: 12 residues. The germline V gene has CDR1 SGHTA and CDR2 FQGNSA. Trimming removed 5 bases from V and 2 bases from J, with 5 bases in between. The CDR3 sequence: CASSQNTDTQYF. The CDR3 bases are TGTGCCAGCAGCCAAAACACAGATACGCAGTATTTT. The full variable domain, with the rest looked up from reference TRBV7-2 and TRBJ2-3, is GAGVSQSPSNKVTEKGKDVELRCDPISGHTALYWYRQSLGQGLEFLIYFQGNSAPDKSGLPSDRFSAERTGGSVSTLTIQRTQQEDSAVYLCASSQNTDTQYFGPGTRLTVL.

The V gene is TRBV19, the J gene TRBJ2-7; perhaps TRBD1 as D (7 bases). Looked up from germline, CDR1 is LNHDA and CDR2 is SQIVND (reference sequence). Between the trimmed V and J ends, which lost 4 bases and 3 bases, there was a span of 10 bases. This CDR3 spans 13 amino acids. CDR3 sequence: CASSRQGGYEQYF. CDR3 in DNA: TGTGCCAGTAGTAGACAGGGAGGCTACGAGCAGTACTTC.

This chain joins TRBV29-1 and TRBJ2-3; D is tentatively TRBD1 or TRBD2 (5 bases each). The germline V and J ends were trimmed by 3 bases and 5 bases, with 15 bases remaining between them. Germline CDR1 reads SQVTM; CDR2 reads ANQGSEA. The CDR3 covers 14 residues. The CDR3 region is CSVDRINGGDTQYF. CDR3 in DNA: TGCAGCGTTGATAGGATCAATGGGGGAGATACGCAGTATTTT.

The chain has TRBV5-1 and TRBJ2-3; a possible D gene is TRBD1 (6 bases). Per germline, CDR1 SGHRS and CDR2 YFSETQ. The ends were cut back, 5 bases at V and 4 bases at J, with 14 bases in the middle. The CDR3 spans 14 residues. The CDR3 DNA follows: TGCGCCAGCAGAAGCACAGGGTGGTCAGATACGCAGTATTTT. This encodes CASRSTGWSDTQYF.

The V gene is TRBV5-4, the J gene TRBJ1-2; tentatively, D is TRBD1 (5 bases). The V end was cut by 0 bases, the J end by 3 bases, with 15 bases between. CDR1 is SGHNT and CDR2 is YYREEE in the germline V gene (reference sequence). The CDR3 length is 16 residues. CDR3 coding DNA: TGTGCCAGCAGCTTGGGGGGGGAAAGGAGGGACTATGGCTACACCTTC. It specifies CASSLGGERRDYGYTF. Full variable domain (rest looked up from reference TRBV5-4 and TRBJ1-2): ETGVTQSPTHLIKTRGQQVTLRCSSQSGHNTVSWYQQALGQGPQFIFQYYREEENGRGNFPPRFSGLQFPNYSSELNVNALELDDSALYLCASSLGGERRDYGYTFGSGTRLTVV.

The chain links TRBV5-4 to TRBJ2-5; D is undetermined. Germline values: CDR1 SGHNT, CDR2 YYREEE (reference sequence). The CDR3 is made up of 13 amino acids. Between the trimmed V and J ends, which lost 3 bases and 0 bases, there was a span of 6 bases. The CDR3 region has the DNA TGTGCCAGCAGCTCGACGAACCAAGAGACCCAGTACTTC. Amino acid sequence: CASSSTNQETQYF.

This sequence joins TRBV18 and TRBJ1-3; 7 bases match TRBD1. CDR1 KGHSH and CDR2 LQKENI come from the germline V gene. CDR3 size: 14 residues. The V segment lost 6 bases and the J segment 3 bases; nucleotides outside the gene matches: 5. The CDR3 region has the DNA TGTGCCAGCTCGACAGGGACTGTTGGAAACACCATATATTTT. Its protein is CASSTGTVGNTIYF.

The V and J genes are TRBV5-6 and TRBJ2-3, with a possible D match to TRBD2 (6 bases). The CDR3 is 17 residues long. The germline V gene encodes CDR1 SGHDT and CDR2 YYEEEE. The V end was cut by 0 bases, the J end by 0 bases, with 14 bases between. CDR3 coding DNA: TGTGCCAGCAGCTTGGCCACTAGCACTTCTAGCACAGATACGCAGTATTTT. Amino acids: CASSLATSTSSTDTQYF.